Listed below are T cell receptor beta chains from one sample, sequenced in a study of T-cell reconstitution after alpha-beta-depleted transplantation in children. TCRdb called the PCR reads again in MiXCR, with one record for every CDR3 protein. The sample has about 440,000 distinct CDR3 sequences, about 40% seen once; the top ten hold 27%. The material sequenced was PBMCs, taken before TCRalphabeta/CD19-depleted stem cell transplant. The source is a girl aged 2-10 years with aplastic anemia, due to receive a stem cell transplant. Both conserved end residues are part of each CDR3. D genes are given only for firm matches. Size is stated for part of the rows, as once, few or many counts, or as a class when the clone is expanded.

clone size,V gene,D gene,J gene,CDR3 DNA,CDR3 protein
NA,TRBV6-2/TRBV6-3,TRBD1,TRBJ2-2,TGTGCCAGCAGTTGGTACAGGGGGTCCGGGGAGCTGTTTTTT,CASSWYRGSGELFF
NA,TRBV4-1,NA,TRBJ2-2,TGCGCCAGCAGCCAAGCATTGATGGCTTCCGGGGAGCTGTTTTTT,CASSQALMASGELFF
many,TRBV7-2,NA,TRBJ2-7,TGTGCCAGCAGCTCCCGAGCAAAGTTCTACGAGCAGTACTTC,CASSSRAKFYEQYF
many,TRBV20-1,NA,TRBJ1-3,TGCAGTGCTAGAGATCCCCCGGACACCATATATTTT,CSARDPPDTIYF
NA,TRBV5-6,NA,TRBJ1-2,TGTGCCAGCAGCTTGGTGGCCTATGGCTACACCTTC,CASSLVAYGYTF
NA,TRBV7-2,NA,TRBJ1-1,TGTGCCAGCAGCTTACGAACGACTGAAGCTTTCTTT,CASSLRTTEAFF
many,TRBV10-3,NA,TRBJ1-1,TGTGCCCCCCACCTCCCCATCACTGAAGCTTTCTTT,CAPHLPITEAFF
NA,TRBV5-1,NA,TRBJ2-5,TGCGCCAGCAGCTTGGAACTAGTCGGTGAGACCCAGTACTTC,CASSLELVGETQYF
few,TRBV20-1,NA,TRBJ2-3,TGCAGTGCTAGAGACCCGACAGTTACCACAGATACGCAGTATTTT,CSARDPTVTTDTQYF
NA,TRBV5-1,NA,TRBJ1-1,TGCGCCAGCAGCTTGTTGGCAGTAAATGAAGCTTTCTTT,CASSLLAVNEAFF
NA,TRBV20-1,TRBD2,TRBJ2-1,TGCAGTGCTAGAAACCTAGCGGGAGTAGGCAATGAGCAGTTCTTC,CSARNLAGVGNEQFF
once,TRBV19,NA,TRBJ2-7,TGTGCCAGCACCCGGAGGGGGGGCTACGAGCAGTACTTC,CASTRRGGYEQYF
NA,TRBV29-1,TRBD2,TRBJ2-1,TGCAGTTCGGGACTAGGTTCATCCGATTACGGTGAGCAGTTCTTC,CSSGLGSSDYGEQFF
few,TRBV20-1,NA,TRBJ1-1,TGCAGTGCCCGGGCGGGGATGAACACTGAAGCTTTCTTT,CSARAGMNTEAFF
NA,TRBV7-3,TRBD2,TRBJ2-3,TGTGCCAGCAGCGCGGGGGGGCCCCGGGCAGATACGCAGTATTTT,CASSAGGPRADTQYF
few,TRBV5-5,TRBD2,TRBJ2-7,TGTGCCAGCAGCTTGGGACCTAGCGGAGTTACCTACGAGCAGTACTTC,CASSLGPSGVTYEQYF
many,TRBV4-2,TRBD1,TRBJ2-1,TGTGCCAGCAGCGAATTCGGACAGGGCGACTACAATGAGCAGTTCTTC,CASSEFGQGDYNEQFF
NA,TRBV15,NA,TRBJ2-1,TGTGCCACCAGCCTAGGGGGTGCAAGCTCCTACAATGAGCAGTTCTTC,CATSLGGASSYNEQFF
many,TRBV9,TRBD2,TRBJ2-1,TGTGCCAGCAGCGTAGATTTTTCGGGAGGGCCCTCCTACAATGAGCAGTTCTTC,CASSVDFSGGPSYNEQFF
few,TRBV20-1,NA,TRBJ2-1,TGCAGTGCTAGAGATAGGGGGGGGTGGTGGTACAATGAGCAGTTCTTC,CSARDRGGWWYNEQFF
many,TRBV12-5,NA,TRBJ1-4,TGTGCTAGTGGTTTGTCAGGGCTTAATGAAAAACTGTTTTTT,CASGLSGLNEKLFF
NA,TRBV20-1,NA,TRBJ2-1,TGCAGTGCAAGCAGGGTCCAGTGGAATGAGCAGTTCTTC,CSASRVQWNEQFF
NA,TRBV28,NA,TRBJ2-7,TGTGCCAGCAGGTCTGGGGGCGGAGGGGTCGACGAGCAGTACTTC,CASRSGGGGVDEQYF
NA,TRBV20-1,TRBD1,TRBJ2-4,TGCAGTGCTACCGGACAGGACCTAGCCAAAAACATTCAGTACTTC,CSATGQDLAKNIQYF
NA,TRBV7-2,TRBD1,TRBJ2-2,TGTGCCAGCAGCTTAGGGCTCTTGCGGACAGGGGGCAGCACCGGGGAGCTGTTTTTT,CASSLGLLRTGGSTGELFF
NA,TRBV11-2,TRBD2,TRBJ2-5,TGTGCCAGCAGCTTGTTCGGTGGACTAGCGGGAGGCCAGGAAGACACCCAGTACTTC,CASSLFGGLAGGQEDTQYF
once,TRBV9,NA,TRBJ1-2,TGTGCCAGCAGCGTACGGCCGGACGACCTCAACTATGGCTACACCTTC,CASSVRPDDLNYGYTF
many,TRBV3-1,NA,TRBJ2-1,TGTGCCAGCAGCCAAGGAGAGGGTACCAATGAGCAGTTCTTC,CASSQGEGTNEQFF
many,TRBV4-1,NA,TRBJ1-1,TGCGCCAGCAGCCAAGATGAGGGTCTTAACACTGAAGCTTTCTTT,CASSQDEGLNTEAFF
few,TRBV2,NA,TRBJ2-5,TGTGCCAGCAGTGATTCCAAGGAGGTCCAAACGGACCAGGAGACCCAGTACTTC,CASSDSKEVQTDQETQYF
many,TRBV12-3/TRBV12-4,TRBD1,TRBJ2-2,TGTGCCAGCACGACAGGGCTGGGAAACGCCGGGGAGCTGTTTTTT,CASTTGLGNAGELFF
once,TRBV7-9,TRBD1,TRBJ2-6,TGTGCCAGCAGCTTGGGACAGGGCGTCTCTGGGGCCAACGTCCTGACTTTC,CASSLGQGVSGANVLTF
NA,TRBV20-1,TRBD1,TRBJ2-7,TGCAGTGCCGACGGGACAGGGGTTGCCTACGAGCAGTACTTC,CSADGTGVAYEQYF
NA,TRBV7-2,NA,TRBJ2-3,TGTGCCAGCAGCTTAGTCCTGGAGGGGGAGTCCGATACGCAGTATTTT,CASSLVLEGESDTQYF
once,TRBV2,TRBD1,TRBJ2-3,TGTGCCAGCAGTGAAGCGGGACAGGGGGATACGCAGTATTTT,CASSEAGQGDTQYF
NA,TRBV6-1,TRBD1,TRBJ1-6,TGTGCCAGCACGCCCCGGGACAGGGCTTCACCCCTCCACTTT,CASTPRDRASPLHF
few,TRBV7-6,NA,TRBJ2-7,TGTGCCAGCAGCACCCAGACGGGCTCCTACGAGCAGTACTTC,CASSTQTGSYEQYF
NA,TRBV5-1,NA,TRBJ2-7,TGCGCCAGCAGCCTGGACAGTCCGGCGTACGAGCAGTACTTC,CASSLDSPAYEQYF
NA,TRBV29-1,TRBD2,TRBJ2-1,TGCAGCGTTGAGGGACTAGCGGGACCTTCGCGATTCTACAATGAGCAGTTCTTC,CSVEGLAGPSRFYNEQFF
few,TRBV5-1,NA,TRBJ2-2,TGCGCCAGCAGCTTAAGGGCCAGCGCCAACACCGGGGAGCTGTTTTTT,CASSLRASANTGELFF
NA,TRBV7-6,TRBD2,TRBJ2-1,TGTGCCAGCAGCTTAGCAAGGTCGAGCGGGGGATACAATGAGCAGTTCTTC,CASSLARSSGGYNEQFF
many,TRBV15,NA,TRBJ1-6,TGTGCCACCAGCAGAGATGGGCAGGGGAATTCACCCCTCCACTTT,CATSRDGQGNSPLHF
many,TRBV11-2,NA,TRBJ2-3,TGTGCCAGCAGCCCACGTGGGGGGACTCCCGCTGCAGATACGCAGTATTTT,CASSPRGGTPAADTQYF